This T cell receptor beta chain originates from a study of fetal regulatory T cell absence and autoimmunity. Using immunoSEQ multiplex PCR, the repertoire was profiled, and TCRdb retains in-frame clones only, with some absent. Here the sample spans approximately 46,000 clones, around 83% being singletons. V lost 5 bases to trimming and J lost 3 bases, with 12 bases between them. The CDR3 totals 14 residues. The germline CDR1 and CDR2 sequences are SEHNR and FQNEAQ (reference sequence). This clonotype originated in a newborn boy with IPEX syndrome. The chain is built from TRBV7-9 and TRBJ2-3, with D unresolved. The sequencing sample was made of cord blood. The CDR3 loop is CASSPPEATDTQYF. CDR3 nucleotides: TGTGCCAGCAGCCCCCCCGAGGCTACAGATACGCAGTATTTT.